The rows below give T cell receptor beta chains drawn from one sample of a study of shared clonotypes between healthy human individuals. Profiling relied on immunoSEQ multiplex PCR, and the TCRdb table lists in-frame clones only, not all of them. The table records 2,500,000 or so clones, approximately 93% of them present only once. Sequencing was done on a sample of naive CD4+ T cells from PBMCs. These receptors all come from a man between 18 and 35 years old in good health. Some clones in this sample may be carry-over from other donors' samples. Both conserved end residues are part of each CDR3. The D gene is left open where the match is weak. Size is omitted from some rows. Given values are once, few, many or a class for expanded clones.

j_call clone_size d_call v_call cdr3_aa cdr3_nt
TRBJ2-7 . . TRBV28 CASPTPSTEQYF TGTGCCAGCCCCACCCCGTCTACCGAGCAGTACTTC
TRBJ2-7 . TRBD1 TRBV28 CASTLEGTGHDEQYF TGTGCCAGCACCTTAGAAGGGACAGGTCACGACGAGCAGTACTTC
TRBJ2-1 . TRBD2 TRBV28 CASSSYLAGGNEQFF TGTGCCAGCAGTTCTTACCTAGCGGGAGGGAATGAGCAGTTCTTC
TRBJ2-2 . . TRBV2 CASRVSTGELFF TGTGCCAGCAGAGTTAGCACCGGGGAGCTGTTTTTT
TRBJ2-7 . . TRBV27 CASSLSSAVYEQYF TGTGCCAGCAGTTTATCTTCAGCTGTTTACGAGCAGTACTTC
TRBJ2-5 . . TRBV5-6 CASSFRPAQETQYF TGTGCCAGCAGCTTTCGGCCAGCACAAGAGACCCAGTACTTC
TRBJ1-2 . TRBD1 TRBV6-1 CASSMGGTGIYGYTF TGTGCCAGCAGCATGGGAGGGACAGGGATCTATGGCTACACCTTC
TRBJ2-7 once . TRBV9 CASSVGLESYSQYF TGTGCCAGCAGCGTAGGACTAGAATCGTATTCGCAGTACTTC
TRBJ2-1 . . TRBV10-3 CAISDSVRTTANEQFF TGTGCCATCAGTGATTCCGTGCGTACGACAGCCAATGAGCAGTTCTTC
TRBJ2-3 once TRBD2 TRBV4-2 CASSPRTSGRANTQYF TGTGCCAGCAGCCCGAGGACTAGCGGGAGGGCTAATACGCAGTATTTT
TRBJ2-1 . TRBD1 TRBV5-1 CASSSRDSSNEQFF TGCGCCAGCAGCTCTCGGGACAGCTCCAATGAGCAGTTCTTC
TRBJ2-6 . . TRBV7-3 CASSLNTGANVLTF TGTGCCAGCAGCTTAAATACCGGGGCCAACGTCCTGACTTTC
TRBJ2-7 . TRBD1 TRBV7-2 CASSFTGTGGAHYEQYF TGTGCCAGCAGCTTCACCGGGACAGGGGGCGCCCACTACGAGCAGTACTTC
TRBJ2-7 . . TRBV4-2 CASSRTGEYEQYF TGTGCCAGCAGCCGGACGGGAGAGTACGAGCAGTACTTC
TRBJ1-3 . TRBD1 TRBV7-9 CASTLGTASGNTIYF TGTGCCAGCACCCTGGGGACAGCCTCTGGAAACACCATATATTTT